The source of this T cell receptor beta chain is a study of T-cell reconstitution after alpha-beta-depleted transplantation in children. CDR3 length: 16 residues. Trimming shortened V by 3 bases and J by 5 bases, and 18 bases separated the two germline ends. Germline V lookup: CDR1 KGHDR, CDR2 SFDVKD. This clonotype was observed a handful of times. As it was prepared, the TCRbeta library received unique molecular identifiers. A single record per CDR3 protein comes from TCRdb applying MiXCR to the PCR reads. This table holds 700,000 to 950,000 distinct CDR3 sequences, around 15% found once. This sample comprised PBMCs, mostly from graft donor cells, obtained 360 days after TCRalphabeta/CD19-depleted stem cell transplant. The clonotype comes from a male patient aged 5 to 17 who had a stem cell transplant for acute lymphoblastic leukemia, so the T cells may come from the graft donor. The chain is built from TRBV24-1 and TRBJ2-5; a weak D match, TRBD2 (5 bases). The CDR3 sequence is CATSDPAAGSMETQYF. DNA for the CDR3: TGTGCCACCAGTGATCCTGCGGCGGGTAGCATGGAGACCCAGTACTTC.